This T cell receptor beta chain emerged from a study of T cell changes during pregnancy in multiple sclerosis. The assay was immunoSEQ multiplex PCR, and TCRdb's table has in-frame clones only and misses some. The data show 55,000 to 75,000 clones, about 94% seen once. This clone has only one observation. The germline V gene has CDR1 SQVTM and CDR2 ANQGSEA. CDR3 length: 13 amino acids. Trimming shortened V by 7 bases and J by 7 bases, and 19 bases separated the two germline ends. The rearrangement links TRBV29-1 to TRBJ1-2; D gene unclear. The starting material was CD8+ T cells from peripheral blood mononuclear cells, obtained in the second trimester of pregnancy. The TCR was taken from a female donor with multiple sclerosis, enrolled in a pregnancy study. CDR3 coding DNA: TGCAGCGCCCTCCTTGACTGGGTTGGTGGCTACACCTTC. Translated, it gives CSALLDWVGGYTF. The whole variable domain, remainder taken from reference TRBV29-1 and TRBJ1-2, is SAVISQKPSRDICQRGTSLTIQCQVDSQVTMMFWYRQQPGQSLTLIATANQGSEATYESGFVIDKFPISRPNLTFSTLTVSNMSPEDSSIYLCSALLDWVGGYTFGSGTRLTVV.